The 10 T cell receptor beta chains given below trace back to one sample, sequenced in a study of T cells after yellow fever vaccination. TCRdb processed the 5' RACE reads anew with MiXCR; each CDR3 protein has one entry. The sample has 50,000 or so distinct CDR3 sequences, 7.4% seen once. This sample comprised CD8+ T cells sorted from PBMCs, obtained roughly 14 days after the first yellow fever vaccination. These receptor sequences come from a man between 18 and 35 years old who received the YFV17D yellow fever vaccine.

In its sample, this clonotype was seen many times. CDR3 in amino acids: CASSGFGNRGDLYEQYF. In DNA, the CDR3 is TGTGCCAGCAGCGGGTTCGGGAACAGGGGGGACCTATACGAGCAGTACTTC. V and J are TRBV7-2 and TRBJ2-7; 8 nucleotides match TRBD1. The J segment lost 4 bases and the V segment lost 5 bases, leaving 16 bases of the junction unmatched. This CDR3 spans 17 amino acids. CDR1 is SGHTA and CDR2 is FQGNSA in the germline V gene.

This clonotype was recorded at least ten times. CDR3 residues: CASSLTSGNTGELFF. CDR3 nucleotides: TGTGCCAGCAGCCTAACTAGCGGAAACACCGGGGAGCTGTTTTTT. The gene calls are TRBV4-2 and TRBJ2-2, with TRBD2 matching 8 bases. CDR3 size: 15 residues. With 4 bases clipped from V and 2 bases from J, the junction kept 3 bases outside the gene matches. From germline, CDR1 is LGHNA and CDR2 YNFKEQ.

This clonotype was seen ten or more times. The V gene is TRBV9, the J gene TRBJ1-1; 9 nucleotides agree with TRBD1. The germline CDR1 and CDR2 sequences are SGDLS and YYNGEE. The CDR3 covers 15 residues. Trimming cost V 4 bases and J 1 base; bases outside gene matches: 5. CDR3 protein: CASSIRTGENTEAFF. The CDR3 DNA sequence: TGTGCCAGCAGCATTAGGACAGGGGAGAACACTGAAGCTTTCTTT.

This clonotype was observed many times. CDR3 amino acids: CASTPRGVRAGVDEQFF. The CDR3 DNA reads TGTGCCAGCACTCCCCGAGGCGTGCGGGCGGGGGTGGATGAGCAGTTCTTC. The rearrangement uses TRBV6-2 or TRBV6-3 and TRBJ2-1, with 7 positions matching TRBD2. V gave up 7 bases and J gave up 8 bases; unmatched junction bases: 20. Looked up from germline, CDR1 is MNHEY and CDR2 is SVGEGT. The CDR3 runs to 17 residues.

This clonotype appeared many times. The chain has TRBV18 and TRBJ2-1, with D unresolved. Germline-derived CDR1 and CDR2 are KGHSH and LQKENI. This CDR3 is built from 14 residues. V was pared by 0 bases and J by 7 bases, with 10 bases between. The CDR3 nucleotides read TGTGCCAGCTCACCACCGAATAGCATTAATGAGCAGTTCTTC. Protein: CASSPPNSINEQFF.

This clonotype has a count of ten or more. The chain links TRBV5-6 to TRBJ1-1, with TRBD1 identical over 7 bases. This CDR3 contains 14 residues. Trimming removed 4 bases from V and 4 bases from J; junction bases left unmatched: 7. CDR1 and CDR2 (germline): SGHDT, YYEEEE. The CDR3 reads CASSPGTAFTEAFF. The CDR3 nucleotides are TGTGCCAGCAGCCCGGGGACAGCCTTCACTGAAGCTTTCTTT.

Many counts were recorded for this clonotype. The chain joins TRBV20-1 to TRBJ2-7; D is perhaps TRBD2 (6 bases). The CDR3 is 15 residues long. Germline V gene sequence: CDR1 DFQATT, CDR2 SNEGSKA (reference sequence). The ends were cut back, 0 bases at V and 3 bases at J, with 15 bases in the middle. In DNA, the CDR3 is TGCAGTGCTAGAGATAGTCAGGCCGGGGGCTACGAGCAGTACGTC. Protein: CSARDSQAGGYEQYV.

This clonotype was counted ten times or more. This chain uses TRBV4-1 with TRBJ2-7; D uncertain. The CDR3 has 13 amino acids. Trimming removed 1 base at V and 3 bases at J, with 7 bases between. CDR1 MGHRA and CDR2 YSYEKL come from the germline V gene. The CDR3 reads CASSQGDVYEQYF. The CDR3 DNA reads TGCGCCAGCAGCCAAGGTGATGTCTACGAGCAGTACTTC.

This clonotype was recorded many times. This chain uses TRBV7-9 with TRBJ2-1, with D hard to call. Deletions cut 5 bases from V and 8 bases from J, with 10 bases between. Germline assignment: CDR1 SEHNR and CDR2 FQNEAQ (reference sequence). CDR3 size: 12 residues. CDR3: CASSPTMDEQFF. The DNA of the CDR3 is TGTGCCAGCAGCCCCACAATGGATGAGCAGTTCTTC. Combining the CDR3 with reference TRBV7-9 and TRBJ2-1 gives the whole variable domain DTGVSQNPRHKITKRGQNVTFRCDPISEHNRLYWYRQTLGQGPEFLTYFQNEAQLEKSRLLSDRFSAERPKGSFSTLEIQRTEQGDSAMYLCASSPTMDEQFFGPGTRLTVL.

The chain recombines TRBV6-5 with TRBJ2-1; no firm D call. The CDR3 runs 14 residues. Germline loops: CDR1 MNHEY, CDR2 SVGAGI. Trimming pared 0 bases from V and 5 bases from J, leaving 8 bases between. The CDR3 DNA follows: TGTGCCAGCAGTTACTCCCCGGGTAACAATGAGCAGTTCTTC. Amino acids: CASSYSPGNNEQFF.